Listed below are T cell receptor beta chains from one sample, sequenced in a study of control samples from healthy donors and cancer patients. Using immunoSEQ multiplex PCR, the repertoire was profiled, and TCRdb retains in-frame clones only, with some absent. The sample shows approximately 98,000 clones, around four fifths of them seen only once. Sequenced material: blood. The receptors were sampled from a man aged 18 to 29 in good health. The CDR3 runs from the conserved cysteine through the conserved F or W. Each record gives: clone size, D gene, J gene, V gene, CDR3 protein, CDR3 DNA. The D gene is left open where the match is weak. Not every row has a clone size; where given, it reads once, few, many or a size class.

abundance: NA; d_gene: NA; j_gene: TRBJ1-4; v_gene: TRBV21-1; CDR3aa: CASSKGGDEKLFF; CDR3nt: TGTGCCAGCAGCAAAGGAGGGGATGAAAAACTGTTTTTT
abundance: NA; d_gene: NA; j_gene: TRBJ1-1; v_gene: TRBV19; CDR3aa: CASSPTARIMNTEAFF; CDR3nt: TGTGCCAGTAGCCCGACAGCTAGGATTATGAACACTGAAGCTTTCTTT
abundance: NA; d_gene: NA; j_gene: TRBJ1-2; v_gene: TRBV24-1; CDR3aa: CATSDLSQGDGYTF; CDR3nt: TGTGCCACCAGTGATTTGTCACAGGGAGACGGCTACACCTTC
abundance: once; d_gene: NA; j_gene: TRBJ2-3; v_gene: TRBV10-3; CDR3aa: CAISPPGRPGADTQYF; CDR3nt: TGTGCCATCAGTCCCCCGGGTCGCCCCGGGGCAGATACGCAGTATTTT
abundance: NA; d_gene: NA; j_gene: TRBJ2-5; v_gene: TRBV19; CDR3aa: CASQDRNQGETQYF; CDR3nt: TGTGCCAGCCAGGACCGAAATCAGGGGGAGACCCAGTACTTC
abundance: NA; d_gene: TRBD1; j_gene: TRBJ2-2; v_gene: TRBV9; CDR3aa: CASSARQGRTGELFF; CDR3nt: TGTGCCAGCAGCGCCCGACAGGGTAGGACCGGGGAGCTGTTTTTT
abundance: few; d_gene: TRBD1; j_gene: TRBJ2-6; v_gene: TRBV4-1; CDR3aa: CASSRPSGTGSKGANVLTF; CDR3nt: TGCGCCAGCAGCCGCCCTTCCGGGACAGGGTCCAAAGGGGCCAACGTCCTGACTTTC
abundance: once; d_gene: TRBD1; j_gene: TRBJ1-5; v_gene: TRBV2; CDR3aa: CASSAQGGISNQPQHF; CDR3nt: TGTGCCAGCAGTGCCCAGGGGGGAATTAGCAATCAGCCCCAGCATTTT
abundance: NA; d_gene: TRBD1; j_gene: TRBJ1-2; v_gene: TRBV5-6; CDR3aa: CASSQLTGAYGYTF; CDR3nt: TGTGCCAGCAGCCAGTTGACAGGGGCCTATGGCTACACCTTC
abundance: NA; d_gene: TRBD1; j_gene: TRBJ2-7; v_gene: TRBV18; CDR3aa: CASTPLDRGYEQYF; CDR3nt: TGTGCCAGCACCCCTTTGGACAGGGGATACGAGCAGTACTTC
abundance: NA; d_gene: NA; j_gene: TRBJ2-5; v_gene: TRBV7-2; CDR3aa: CASKTRTQETQYF; CDR3nt: TGTGCCAGTAAGACGAGAACCCAAGAGACCCAGTACTTC
abundance: NA; d_gene: NA; j_gene: TRBJ2-5; v_gene: TRBV6-8; CDR3aa: CASSPPRGGEETQYF; CDR3nt: TGTGCCAGCAGCCCCCCTAGGGGCGGGGAAGAGACCCAGTACTTC
abundance: NA; d_gene: TRBD1; j_gene: TRBJ2-7; v_gene: TRBV7-9; CDR3aa: CASSPGQSSYEQYF; CDR3nt: TGTGCCAGCAGTCCGGGACAGTCCTCCTACGAGCAGTACTTC
abundance: NA; d_gene: NA; j_gene: TRBJ2-1; v_gene: TRBV27; CDR3aa: CASSLSTVNEQFF; CDR3nt: TGTGCCAGCAGTTTATCGACAGTCAATGAGCAGTTCTTC
abundance: few; d_gene: TRBD1; j_gene: TRBJ2-3; v_gene: TRBV6-1; CDR3aa: CASSEILWDRIDTQYF; CDR3nt: TGTGCCAGCAGTGAAATTCTTTGGGACAGGATAGATACGCAGTATTTT